These 26 T cell receptor beta chains share one sample of origin, sequenced in a study of patients and donors after allogeneic stem cell transplantation. TCRdb reprocessed the RT-PCR reads via MiXCR and lists one record per CDR3 protein. Of fewer than 180,000 distinct CDR3 sequences in the sample, roughly 35% are singletons; the top ten hold 50%. The sequenced material came from blood, either unsorted or a sorted T cell fraction (not recorded which). The origin of the receptors is a human donor who was either an allogeneic HSCT recipient or a stem cell or donor lymphocyte infusion donor (not recorded which). It is not recorded whose cells these are; they may come from a transplant donor.

This sequence joins TRBV10-3 and TRBJ1-1, with D maybe TRBD1 (5 bases). Trimming left V 8 bases short and J 4 bases short, with 17 bases between. Germline lookup yields CDR1 ENHRY and CDR2 SYGVKD. This CDR3 is 14 amino acids long. CDR3 in amino acids: CAIPPRGGATEAFF. The DNA of the CDR3 is TGTGCCATCCCGCCCCGGGGGGGAGCCACTGAAGCTTTCTTT.

The V gene is TRBV28, the J gene TRBJ1-6, with 7 positions matching TRBD1. There are 15 residues in the CDR3. In germline, CDR1 is MDHEN, CDR2 SYDVKM. J lost 7 bases, V lost 5 bases, and 8 bases had no gene match. CDR3 loop: CASSPRQGDNSPLHF. Written as DNA, the CDR3 is TGTGCCAGCAGTCCCAGACAGGGTGACAATTCACCCCTCCACTTT.

This clonotype was seen only a few times. The chain uses TRBV20-1 and TRBJ1-5; 7 positions agree with TRBD1. Germline V gene data show CDR1 as DFQATT and CDR2 as SNEGSKA (reference sequence). The ends lost 6 bases at V and 5 bases at J; junction bases unmatched: 4. The CDR3 is 12 residues long. The CDR3 region has the DNA TGCAGTGCCTTGCAGGGGGATCAGCCCCAGCATTTT. Translated: CSALQGDQPQHF.

This clonotype was observed a handful of times. The CDR3, as DNA: TGTGCCAGCAGCGTAGAAGGGGAGGGTGAAAAACTGTTTTTT. Its translation: CASSVEGEGEKLFF. V usage is TRBV9 and J usage is TRBJ1-4, with D possibly matching TRBD1 (5 bases). The CDR3 length is 14 residues. Germline V gene lookup returns CDR1 SGDLS and CDR2 YYNGEE. The V gene lost 0 bases and the J gene lost 7 bases, with 10 bases spanning the gap.

This clonotype was seen only once. This chain joins TRBV20-1 and TRBJ2-7; 9 bases agree with TRBD1. Losses at the gene ends were 1 base for V and 5 bases for J; bases not matched to a gene: 9. CDR3 length equals 15 residues. CDR1 is DFQATT, CDR2 SNEGSKA, per germline (reference sequence). The CDR3 DNA sequence: TGCAGTGCTAGAGGGGACAGGGAAGGTGTCGACGAGCAGTACGTC. Protein product: CSARGDREGVDEQYV.

The chain is built from TRBV29-1 and TRBJ2-3, with 9 bases lining up with TRBD1. V lost 2 bases, J lost 4 bases, and 16 bases stayed unmatched. The CDR3 contains 18 residues. The germline gives CDR1 SQVTM, CDR2 ANQGSEA. The CDR3 DNA follows: TGCAGCGTTGAACGACCCGGGACAGGGTTACGGGGTGCAGATACGCAGTATTTT. Translation gives CSVERPGTGLRGADTQYF.

This clonotype is a singleton in its sample. The J gene is TRBJ2-3, the V gene TRBV18; 10 nucleotides match TRBD1. The J segment lost 9 bases and the V segment lost 3 bases, leaving 6 bases of the junction unmatched. The CDR3 covers 14 residues. From germline, CDR1 is KGHSH and CDR2 LQKENI. CDR3 loop: CASSPRQGAETQYF. The CDR3 DNA follows: TGTGCCAGCTCACCCCGACAGGGGGCTGAGACGCAGTATTTT.

This clonotype was counted only a few times. The rearrangement uses TRBV6-2 or TRBV6-3 and TRBJ2-1, with D perhaps matching TRBD1 (5 bases). This CDR3 has 13 residues. The germline gives CDR1 MNHEY, CDR2 SVGEGT. The germline V and J ends were trimmed by 4 bases and 4 bases, with 8 bases remaining between them. The CDR3 reads CASSWAGYNEQFF. CDR3 nucleotide sequence: TGTGCCAGCAGTTGGGCAGGGTACAATGAGCAGTTCTTC.

V gene TRBV6-1 combines with J gene TRBJ2-7; 10 bases map to TRBD2. Unmatched junction bases numbered 5, after V lost 3 bases and J lost 3 bases. The CDR3 extends over 15 amino acids. CDR1 is MNHNS, CDR2 SASEGT, per germline. CDR3 region: CASSEPTSGFYEQYV. For the CDR3, the DNA is TGTGCCAGCAGTGAGCCGACTAGCGGGTTCTACGAGCAGTACGTC.

The gene calls are TRBV14 and TRBJ1-1; D ambiguous. CDR1 and CDR2 (germline): SGHDN, FVKESK. Trimming shortened V by 1 base and J by 3 bases, and 6 bases separated the two germline ends. This CDR3 has 13 residues. As DNA, the CDR3 is TGTGCCAGCAGCCAAGCAGGTGACACTGAAGCTTTCTTT. Protein sequence: CASSQAGDTEAFF.

This rearrangement joins TRBV10-3 to TRBJ2-5; D is perhaps TRBD2 (6 bases). CDR3 length: 14 amino acids. V shed 6 bases and J shed 4 bases, with 15 bases lying between them. Germline V gives CDR1 ENHRY, CDR2 SYGVKD. DNA of the CDR3: TGTGCCATCAGGGAGAATGTCGGGGGAGAGACCCAGTACTTC. Its translation: CAIRENVGGETQYF.

Remarks on this clonotype: Germline and junction disagree at one end, which may indicate a read error. The chain carries TRBV20-1 and TRBJ2-3; 8 bases agree with TRBD2. Germline CDR1 is DFQATT and CDR2 is SNEGSKA (reference sequence). The CDR3 contains 15 residues. The CDR3 here is CSARAGGGVTDTQYF. As DNA, the CDR3 is TGCAGTGCTAGAGCCGGGGGGGGTGTCACAGATACACAGTATTTT.

The V call is TRBV2, the J call TRBJ1-1; maybe TRBD1 (5 bases). Germline V gives CDR1 SNHLY, CDR2 FYNNEI. V dropped 0 bases and J dropped 6 bases, with 14 bases sitting between them. There are 15 residues in the CDR3. The CDR3 nucleotides read TGTGCCAGCAGTGAAGCGCTCCCGACAGCGGCTGAAGCTTTCTTT. It is translated as CASSEALPTAAEAFF.

The chain links TRBV29-1 to TRBJ1-1; no clear D. This CDR3 comprises 14 residues. Germline CDR1 is SQVTM and CDR2 is ANQGSEA. The germline V and J ends were trimmed by 5 bases and 5 bases, with 18 bases remaining between them. For the CDR3, the DNA is TGCAGCGTTAATTGGGAACCACTAATGACTGAAGCTTTCTTT. The encoded protein is CSVNWEPLMTEAFF.

The V and J genes are TRBV15 and TRBJ1-6; possibly TRBD1 for D (6 bases). The CDR3 totals 14 residues. V gave up 0 bases and J gave up 8 bases, with 8 bases separating them. The germline gives CDR1 LNHNV, CDR2 YYDKDF (reference sequence). In nucleotides, the CDR3 is TGTGCCACCAGCAGAGACAGGGGTGATTCACCCCTCCACTTT. Its translation: CATSRDRGDSPLHF.

V gene TRBV5-5 combines with J gene TRBJ1-5, with 7 bases matching TRBD1. Germline V lookup: CDR1 SGHKS, CDR2 YYEKEE (reference sequence). The CDR3 is 15 amino acids. Trimming took 5 bases from V and 4 from J; bases not matched to a gene: 9. The CDR3, as DNA: TGTGCCAGCAGGCGTGACCTGACAGGGAATCAGCCCCAGCATTTT. It specifies CASRRDLTGNQPQHF.

The chain employs TRBV6-5 and TRBJ2-3; tentative D call: TRBD1 (6 bases). This CDR3 region has 15 residues. The V end lost 2 bases, the J end lost 3 bases, and 12 bases lay between the germline ends. CDR1 and CDR2 (germline): MNHEY, SVGAGI. CDR3 sequence reads: CASSYKGRGTDTQYF. The CDR3 nucleotides are TGTGCCAGCAGTTACAAGGGAAGGGGGACAGATACGCAGTATTTT.

Regarding this clonotype: A read error may account for a junction end that differs from germline. The chain joins TRBV5-6 to TRBJ2-3; 8 bases fit TRBD2. The CDR3 is 15 amino acids. Germline CDR1 reads SGHDT; CDR2 reads YYEEEE. The CDR3 bases are TGTGCCAGCACCCCGGGGTGGACTAGCAAAGATACGCAGTATTTT. Translation gives CASTPGWTSKDTQYF. Filled out from reference TRBV5-6 and TRBJ2-3, the complete variable domain reads DAGVTQSPTHLIKTRGQQVTLRCSPKSGHDTVSWYQQALGQGPQFIFQYYEEEERQRGNFPDRFSGHQFPNYSSELNVNALLLGDSALYLCASTPGWTSKDTQYFGPGTRLTVL.

This clonotype occurred a few times. The V call is TRBV10-3, the J call TRBJ1-1; a possible D gene is TRBD1 (5 bases). Germline CDR1 and CDR2: ENHRY and SYGVKD. V was clipped by 0 bases and J by 1 base, with 6 bases between them. The CDR3 has 14 amino acids. CDR3 region: CAISESQGNTEAFF. The CDR3 nucleotides read TGTGCCATCAGTGAGTCGCAGGGGAACACTGAAGCTTTCTTT.

This clonotype was picked up a small number of times. The chain carries TRBV10-3 and TRBJ2-1, with 12 nucleotides matching TRBD1. J gave up 5 bases and V 10 bases, and 12 bases lay outside the gene matches. The CDR3 has 16 residues. Germline V lookup: CDR1 ENHRY, CDR2 SYGVKD. Written as DNA, the CDR3 is TGTGCCACACACTTAACCGGGACAGGGGGCAACAATGAGCAGTTCTTC. Amino acids: CATHLTGTGGNNEQFF.

This chain uses TRBV29-1 with TRBJ2-7; 12 bases line up with TRBD2. Trimming at V came to 7 bases and at J to 3 bases, leaving 1 base not matched to a gene. Germline V CDR1 and CDR2: SQVTM, ANQGSEA. The CDR3 is 12 residues long. The CDR3 loop is CSGTSGDYEQYF. The CDR3 DNA reads TGCAGCGGGACTAGCGGGGACTACGAGCAGTACTTC.

J is TRBJ2-7 and V is TRBV28; D call uncertain. The CDR3 is 11 amino acids. Between the trimmed V and J ends, which lost 2 bases and 12 bases, there was a span of 11 bases. Looked up from germline, CDR1 is MDHEN and CDR2 is SYDVKM. The CDR3 nucleotides read TGTGCCAGCAGTTTAAACGGAAGGTGGTACGTC. Its protein product is CASSLNGRWYV.

This clonotype came up a few times. The chain recombines TRBV25-1 with TRBJ1-2; a weak D match, TRBD1 (6 bases). The V gene lost 0 bases and the J gene lost 10 bases, with 18 bases spanning the gap. The CDR3 is 15 residues long. Per the germline V gene, CDR1 is MGHDK and CDR2 is SYGVNS. CDR3 sequence (DNA): TGTGCCAGCAGTGAATACATGGCAGGGGCGAGCGCCTACACCTTC. This gives the protein CASSEYMAGASAYTF.

In its sample, this clonotype was seen a few times. V is TRBV7-3 and J is TRBJ1-6; TRBD1 aligns across 7 bases. CDR3 length: 15 residues. From germline, CDR1 is SGHTA and CDR2 FQGTGA. V was pared by 4 bases and J by 7 bases, with 7 bases of the junction left unmatched. The CDR3 sequence: CASSSTGPPNSPLHF. The DNA for the CDR3 is TGTGCCAGCAGCTCGACAGGGCCGCCGAATTCACCCCTCCACTTT.

In this sample, this clonotype turned up many times. J is TRBJ1-1 and V is TRBV5-1; TRBD1 might be the D (5 bases). V shed 7 bases and J shed 3 bases, with 10 bases lying between them. Germline V CDR1 and CDR2: SGHRS, YFSETQ. This CDR3 spans 12 amino acids. The CDR3 sequence: CASRGTDTEAFF. The CDR3 region has the DNA TGCGCCAGCCGGGGCACGGACACTGAAGCTTTCTTT.

This clonotype occurred a few times. The chain joins TRBV9 to TRBJ2-3, with 7 bases identical to TRBD2. This CDR3 region has 15 residues. Losses at the gene ends were 7 bases for V and 1 base for J; bases not matched to a gene: 9. Germline CDR1 and CDR2: SGDLS and YYNGEE. CDR3 DNA: TGTGCCAGCGCGTCTTGGAGCGGGGGCACAGATACGCAGTATTTT. Protein sequence: CASASWSGGTDTQYF.